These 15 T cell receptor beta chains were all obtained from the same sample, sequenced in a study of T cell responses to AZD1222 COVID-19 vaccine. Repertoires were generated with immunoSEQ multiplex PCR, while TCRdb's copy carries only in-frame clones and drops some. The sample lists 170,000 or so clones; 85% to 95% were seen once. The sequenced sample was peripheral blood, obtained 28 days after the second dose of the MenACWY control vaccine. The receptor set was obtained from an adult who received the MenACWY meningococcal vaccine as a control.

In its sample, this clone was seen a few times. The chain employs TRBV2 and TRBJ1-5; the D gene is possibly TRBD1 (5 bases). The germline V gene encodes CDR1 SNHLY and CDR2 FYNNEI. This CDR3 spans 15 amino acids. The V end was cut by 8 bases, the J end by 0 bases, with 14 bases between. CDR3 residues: CASSIGAVSNQPQHF. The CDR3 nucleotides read TGTGCCAGCTCGATTGGGGCAGTTAGCAATCAGCCCCAGCATTTT.

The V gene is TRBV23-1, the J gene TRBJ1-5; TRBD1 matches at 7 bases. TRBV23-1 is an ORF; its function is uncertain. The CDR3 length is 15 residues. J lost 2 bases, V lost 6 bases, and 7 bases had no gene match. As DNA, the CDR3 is TGCGCCAGCAGCCCCGACAGGGTTGGCAATCAGCCCCAGCATTTT. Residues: CASSPDRVGNQPQHF.

The CDR3: CASSLGRLYEQYF. As DNA, the CDR3 is TGTGCCAGCAGCTTAGGACGGCTATACGAGCAGTACTTC. The chain links TRBV7-2 to TRBJ2-7; D gene uncertain. V lost 1 base and J lost 4, with 8 bases in between. The CDR3 length is 13 residues. Germline V CDR1 and CDR2: SGHTA, FQGNSA.

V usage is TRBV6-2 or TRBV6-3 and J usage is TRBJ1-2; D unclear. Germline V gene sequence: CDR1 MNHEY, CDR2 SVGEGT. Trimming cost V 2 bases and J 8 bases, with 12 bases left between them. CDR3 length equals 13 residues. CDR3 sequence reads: CASSYSRTEGYTF. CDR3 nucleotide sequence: TGTGCCAGCAGTTACAGCCGGACGGAAGGCTACACCTTC.

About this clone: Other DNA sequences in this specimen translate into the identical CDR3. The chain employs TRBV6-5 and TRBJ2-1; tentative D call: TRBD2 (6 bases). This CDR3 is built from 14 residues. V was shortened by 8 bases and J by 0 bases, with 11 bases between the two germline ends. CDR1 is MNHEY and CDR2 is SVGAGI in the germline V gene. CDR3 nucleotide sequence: TGTGCCAGCCGGGGGACGAGCTCCTACAATGAGCAGTTCTTC. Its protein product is CASRGTSSYNEQFF.

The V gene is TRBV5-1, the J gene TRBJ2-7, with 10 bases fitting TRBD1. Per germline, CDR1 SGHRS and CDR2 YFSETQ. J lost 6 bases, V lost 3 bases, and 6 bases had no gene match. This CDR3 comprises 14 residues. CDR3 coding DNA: TGCGCCAGCAGCTATCGACAGGGGGCACTCGAGCAGTACTTC. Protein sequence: CASSYRQGALEQYF. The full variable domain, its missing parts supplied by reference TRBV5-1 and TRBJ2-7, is KAGVTQTPRYLIKTRGQQVTLSCSPISGHRSVSWYQQTPGQGLQFLFEYFSETQRNKGNFPGRFSGRQFSNSRSEMNVSTLELGDSALYLCASSYRQGALEQYFGPGTRLTVT.

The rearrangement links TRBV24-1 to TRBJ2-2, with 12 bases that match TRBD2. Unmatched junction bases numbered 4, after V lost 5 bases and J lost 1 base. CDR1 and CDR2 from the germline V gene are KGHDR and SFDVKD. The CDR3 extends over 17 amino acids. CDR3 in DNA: TGTGCCACCAGTGCCCTGACTAGCGGGGGGAACACCGGGGAGCTGTTTTTT. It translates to CATSALTSGGNTGELFF.

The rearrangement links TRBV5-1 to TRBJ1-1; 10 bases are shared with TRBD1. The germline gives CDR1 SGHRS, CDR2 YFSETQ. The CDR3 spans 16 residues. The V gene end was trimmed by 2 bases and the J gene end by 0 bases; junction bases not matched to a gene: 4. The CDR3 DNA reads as TGCGCCAGCAGCTTTGACAGGGGGCGGGTGAACACTGAAGCTTTCTTT. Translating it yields CASSFDRGRVNTEAFF. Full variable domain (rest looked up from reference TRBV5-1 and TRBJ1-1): KAGVTQTPRYLIKTRGQQVTLSCSPISGHRSVSWYQQTPGQGLQFLFEYFSETQRNKGNFPGRFSGRQFSNSRSEMNVSTLELGDSALYLCASSFDRGRVNTEAFFGQGTRLTVV.

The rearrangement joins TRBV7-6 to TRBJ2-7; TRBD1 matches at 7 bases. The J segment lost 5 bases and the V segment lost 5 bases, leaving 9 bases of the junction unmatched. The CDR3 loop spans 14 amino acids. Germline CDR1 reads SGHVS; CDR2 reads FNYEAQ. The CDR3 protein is CASSINRGKNEQYF. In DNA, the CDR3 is TGTGCCAGCAGCATCAACAGGGGTAAGAACGAGCAGTACTTC.

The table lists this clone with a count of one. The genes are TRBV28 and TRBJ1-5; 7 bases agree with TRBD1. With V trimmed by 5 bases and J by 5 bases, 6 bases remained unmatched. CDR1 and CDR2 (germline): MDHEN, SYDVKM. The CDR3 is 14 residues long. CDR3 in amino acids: CASSPRQGYQPQHF. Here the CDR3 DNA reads TGTGCCAGCAGTCCTCGACAGGGTTATCAGCCCCAGCATTTT. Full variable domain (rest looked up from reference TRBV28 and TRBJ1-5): DVKVTQSSRYLVKRTGEKVFLECVQDMDHENMFWYRQDPGLGLRLIYFSYDVKMKEKGDIPEGYSVSREKKERFSLILESASTNQTSMYLCASSPRQGYQPQHFGDGTRLSIL.

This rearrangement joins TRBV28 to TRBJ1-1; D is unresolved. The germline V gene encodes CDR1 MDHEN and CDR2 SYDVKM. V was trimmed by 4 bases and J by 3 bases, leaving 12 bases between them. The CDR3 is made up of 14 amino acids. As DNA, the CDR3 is TGTGCCAGCAGTTCCTATGGGGTAGACACTGAAGCTTTCTTT. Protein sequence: CASSSYGVDTEAFF.

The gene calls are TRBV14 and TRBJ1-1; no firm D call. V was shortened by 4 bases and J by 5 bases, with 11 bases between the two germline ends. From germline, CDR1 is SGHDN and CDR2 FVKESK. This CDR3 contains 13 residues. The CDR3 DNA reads TGTGCCAGCAGCCCGATACCTCAAACTGAAGCTTTCTTT. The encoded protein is CASSPIPQTEAFF.

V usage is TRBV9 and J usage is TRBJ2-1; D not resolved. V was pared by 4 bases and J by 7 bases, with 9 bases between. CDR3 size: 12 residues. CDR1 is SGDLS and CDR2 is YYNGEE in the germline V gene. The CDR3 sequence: CASSPLGNEQFF. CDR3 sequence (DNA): TGTGCCAGCAGCCCGTTGGGTAATGAGCAGTTCTTC. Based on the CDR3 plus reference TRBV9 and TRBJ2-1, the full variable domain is DSGVTQTPKHLITATGQRVTLRCSPRSGDLSVYWYQQSLDQGLQFLIQYYNGEERAKGNILERFSAQQFPDLHSELNLSSLELGDSALYFCASSPLGNEQFFGPGTRLTVL.

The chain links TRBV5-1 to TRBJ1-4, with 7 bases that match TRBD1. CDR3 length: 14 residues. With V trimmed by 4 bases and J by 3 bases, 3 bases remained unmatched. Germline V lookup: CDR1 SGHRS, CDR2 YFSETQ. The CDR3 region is CASSRGQPNEKLFF. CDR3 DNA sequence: TGCGCCAGCAGCAGGGGACAGCCTAATGAAAAACTGTTTTTT.

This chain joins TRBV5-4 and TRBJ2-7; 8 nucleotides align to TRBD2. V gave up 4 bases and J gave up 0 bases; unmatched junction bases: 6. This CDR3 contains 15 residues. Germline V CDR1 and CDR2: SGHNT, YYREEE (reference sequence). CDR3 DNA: TGTGCCAGCAGCCCGGGGGGGGGAAGCTCCTACGAGCAGTACTTC. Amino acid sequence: CASSPGGGSSYEQYF. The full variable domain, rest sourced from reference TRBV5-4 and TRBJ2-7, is ETGVTQSPTHLIKTRGQQVTLRCSSQSGHNTVSWYQQALGQGPQFIFQYYREEENGRGNFPPRFSGLQFPNYSSELNVNALELDDSALYLCASSPGGGSSYEQYFGPGTRLTVT.